This T cell receptor (beta chain) was recorded in a study of CD8 T cells in Susac syndrome. With random hexamers, reverse transcription was performed on about 0.5 to 1 ug of RNA. An immunoSEQ multiplex PCR amplified TCR beta CDR3 over 54 Vbeta and 13 Jbeta. TCRdb itself ran the immunoSEQ multiplex PCR reads through MiXCR, one entry per CDR3 protein. The table records fewer than 200,000 distinct CDR3 sequences, approximately 94% of them present only once. Healthy donors matched for age and sex were used as controls. FACS was used to enrich TEMRA cells, whereas the CD8+ and CD4+ T cells were obtained by negative isolation. This CDR3 has 14 amino acids. Trimming removed 1 base at V and 2 bases at J, with 11 bases between. The V gene's germline CDR1 is DFQATT and CDR2 SNEGSKA (reference sequence).

V gene TRBV20-1 combines with J gene TRBJ1-2; D gene ambiguous. The sequenced sample consisted of CD4+ T cells from PBMCs. This clonotype was sampled from a human donor in good health. The CDR3 loop reads CSARVRQVNYGYTF. Here the CDR3 DNA reads TGCAGTGCTAGAGTAAGGCAGGTCAACTATGGCTACACCTTC.